The 8 T cell receptor beta chains listed next were all sequenced from one sample in a study of blood T cell repertoires in COVID-19. The assay was immunoSEQ multiplex PCR, and TCRdb's table has in-frame clones only and misses some. The sample contains 250,000 to 300,000 clones, 75% to 90% of which appear only once. Sequenced material: peripheral blood. All receptors derive from a woman in her 50s who had recovered from COVID-19.

Remarks on this clone: The sample has other DNA sequences that encode this CDR3 too. The genes are TRBV7-3 and TRBJ2-2, with 11 positions matching TRBD2. J lost 3 bases, V lost 4 bases, and 4 bases had no gene match. In germline, CDR1 is SGHTA, CDR2 FQGTGA. The CDR3 is 16 residues long. The CDR3 coding sequence is TGTGCCAGCAGCTCGATTAGCGGGGGGGACACCGGGGAGCTGTTTTTT. It translates to CASSSISGGDTGELFF. Based on the CDR3 plus reference TRBV7-3 and TRBJ2-2, the full variable domain is GAGVSQTPSNKVTEKGKYVELRCDPISGHTALYWYRQSLGQGPEFLIYFQGTGAADDSGLPNDRFFAVRPEGSVSTLKIQRTERGDSAVYLCASSSISGGDTGELFFGEGSRLTVL.

The CDR3 is CASSLGQKETQYF. In DNA form, the CDR3 reads TGTGCCAGCAGTTTAGGACAGAAAGAGACCCAGTACTTC. The chain is built from TRBV12-3 or TRBV12-4 and TRBJ2-5, with a tentative D call TRBD1 (5 bases). Trimming took off 1 base at V and 3 bases at J, with 6 bases between the two ends. The CDR3 runs to 13 residues.

The chain carries TRBV3-1 (or the pseudogene TRBV3-2) and TRBJ1-3, with 7 bases lining up with TRBD1. The CDR3 runs to 16 residues. The V and J ends lost 4 bases and 3 bases, in that order; junction bases with no gene match: 9. Germline V gene data show CDR1 as LGHDT and CDR2 as YNNKEL (reference sequence). The CDR3 protein is CASSRPQGSYGNTIYF. The CDR3 nucleotides are TGTGCCAGCAGCCGTCCACAGGGGTCATATGGAAACACCATATATTTT.

The chain carries TRBV7-2 and TRBJ1-5; 10 positions match TRBD1. The CDR3 has 14 residues. V lost 6 bases to trimming and J lost 5 bases; unmatched junction nucleotides: 4. The germline gives CDR1 SGHTA, CDR2 FQGNSA. The CDR3 sequence: CASRKDRGDQPQHF. The CDR3 bases are TGTGCCAGCAGGAAGGACAGGGGGGATCAGCCCCAGCATTTT.

This clone has just one count. The chain recombines TRBV9 with TRBJ2-1, with TRBD2 matching over 7 bases. V dropped 4 bases and J dropped 7; count of bases not matched to a gene: 11. The CDR3 has 15 amino acids. The germline CDR1 and CDR2 sequences are SGDLS and YYNGEE. This CDR3 is CASSRLADRGNEQFF. DNA for the CDR3: TGTGCCAGCAGCCGCCTAGCGGATCGGGGGAATGAGCAGTTCTTC.

The V call is TRBV19, the J call TRBJ2-1; 13 bases agree with TRBD2. Germline V gives CDR1 LNHDA, CDR2 SQIVND (reference sequence). The junction had 6 bases not matched to a gene; V was cut back by 5 bases and J by 8 bases. The CDR3 sequence is 15 residues long. DNA for the CDR3: TGTGCCAGTAGTTTGCGGACTAGCGGGAGATATGAGCAGTTCTTC. Protein: CASSLRTSGRYEQFF.

The chain uses TRBV29-1 and TRBJ2-7, with D possibly being TRBD1 (5 bases). The CDR3 extends over 13 amino acids. V was shortened by 6 bases and J by 1 base, with 13 bases between the two germline ends. Per the germline V gene, CDR1 is SQVTM and CDR2 is ANQGSEA. The CDR3 reads CSVYQAGSYEQYF. The CDR3 nucleotides are TGCAGCGTGTACCAGGCAGGGTCCTACGAGCAGTACTTC.

The chain carries TRBV28 and TRBJ2-1; D is ambiguous. Trimming stripped 5 bases from V and 0 bases from J, with 8 bases between. There are 14 residues in the CDR3. Germline assignment: CDR1 MDHEN and CDR2 SYDVKM. CDR3: CASSLHSSYNEQFF. CDR3 bases: TGTGCCAGCAGTCTCCACAGCTCCTACAATGAGCAGTTCTTC.